The clone carrying this TCR beta chain appeared a few times. Trimming cost V 3 bases and J 2 bases; bases outside gene matches: 1. This CDR3 has 14 amino acids. Germline CDR1 reads SNHLY; CDR2 reads FYNNEI. The sample is drawn from a study of blood T cell repertoires in COVID-19. Study-wide background: The United States, Italy and Spain supplied acute and convalescent COVID-19 samples. Sample material is recorded as cDNA or gDNA derived from T cells, B-cell-depleted T cells, or PBMCs.

The assay was immunoSEQ multiplex PCR, and TCRdb's table has in-frame clones only and misses some. The sample shows 100,000 to 150,000 clones, roughly 83% of them seen only once. The receptor comes from a man aged 55 to 70 with acute or convalescent COVID-19. The chain links TRBV2 to TRBJ1-5, with 7 positions matching TRBD1. The sequenced material came from peripheral blood. This CDR3 reads CASSDQGGNQPQHF. The CDR3 DNA follows: TGTGCCAGCAGTGACCAGGGGGGCAATCAGCCCCAGCATTTT.